A selection of T cell receptor beta chains follows, all from one sample in a study of T cell changes during pregnancy in multiple sclerosis. Sequencing used immunoSEQ multiplex PCR; TCRdb keeps in-frame clones, though not all of them. The table has more than 45,000 clones, 94% seen once. The input for sequencing was CD4+ T cells from peripheral blood mononuclear cells, taken in the second trimester of pregnancy. These receptors all stem from a female donor with multiple sclerosis, enrolled in a pregnancy study. CDR3s include the opening cysteine and the closing phenylalanine or tryptophan. A D gene is named only where the DNA matches it firmly.

length: 17
J: TRBJ1-5
V: TRBV5-1
D: TRBD1
CDR3: CASSPEGDRVFRQPQHF

length: 12
J: TRBJ2-7
V: TRBV11-2
D: NA
CDR3: CASTGDRYEQYF

length: 14
J: TRBJ1-1
V: TRBV6-6
D: NA
CDR3: CASSDPPRGAEAFF

length: 16
J: TRBJ2-5
V: TRBV7-2
D: NA
CDR3: CASRLSGPTRGETQYF

length: 17
J: TRBJ1-1
V: TRBV4-2
D: NA
CDR3: CASSLTGARATYTEAFF

length: 12
J: TRBJ1-2
V: TRBV7-2
D: NA
CDR3: CASSSQEKGETF

length: 15
J: TRBJ1-4
V: TRBV7-9
D: NA
CDR3: CASSLARALREKLFF

length: 15
J: TRBJ2-7
V: TRBV12-5
D: NA
CDR3: CASGALAGTAYEQYF

length: 14
J: TRBJ1-2
V: TRBV4-1
D: TRBD1
CDR3: CASSRARQGGGYTF

length: 14
J: TRBJ2-7
V: TRBV27
D: NA
CDR3: CASSEAVKSLEQYF

length: 13
J: TRBJ2-5
V: TRBV7-3
D: NA
CDR3: CASSPGTIETQYF

length: 13
J: TRBJ1-1
V: TRBV10-2
D: NA
CDR3: CASSEQVNLEAFF

length: 13
J: TRBJ2-5
V: TRBV2
D: NA
CDR3: CASMRRLQETQYF

length: 10
J: TRBJ1-2
V: TRBV30
D: TRBD1
CDR3: CAWGTARYTF

length: 15
J: TRBJ2-5
V: TRBV18
D: TRBD2
CDR3: CASSPPVLAAETQYF

length: 18
J: TRBJ2-7
V: TRBV7-2
D: TRBD2
CDR3: CASSLRTSGVTTSYEQYF

length: 16
J: TRBJ1-3
V: TRBV9
D: NA
CDR3: CASSVLGDRSGNTIYF

length: 15
J: TRBJ1-3
V: TRBV18
D: NA
CDR3: CASSPDRSSGNTIYF

length: 14
J: TRBJ1-1
V: TRBV5-4
D: NA
CDR3: CASSLSQGRTEAFF

length: 15
J: TRBJ2-2
V: TRBV9
D: NA
CDR3: CASTQGGKNTGELFF

length: 10
J: TRBJ1-2
V: TRBV29-1
D: NA
CDR3: CSAWDNGYTF

length: 14
J: TRBJ1-2
V: TRBV18
D: NA
CDR3: CASSPFMGADGYTF

length: 14
J: TRBJ1-1
V: TRBV11-2
D: NA
CDR3: CASSFGLRNTEAFF

length: 16
J: TRBJ2-5
V: TRBV7-9
D: TRBD2
CDR3: CASSLGTSGALETQYF

length: 18
J: TRBJ1-3
V: TRBV4-3
D: NA
CDR3: CASSQAHPGLVSGNTIYF

length: 15
J: TRBJ1-6
V: TRBV2
D: NA
CDR3: CASSDEGLPNSPLHF

length: 12
J: TRBJ1-1
V: TRBV7-8
D: NA
CDR3: CASSHRNTEAFF

length: 15
J: TRBJ1-1
V: TRBV10-2
D: TRBD1
CDR3: CASSHRGNSDTEAFF

length: 14
J: TRBJ2-4
V: TRBV7-6
D: TRBD2
CDR3: CASSLGGVGESQYF

length: 11
J: TRBJ2-1
V: TRBV11-2
D: NA
CDR3: CASSAGFEQFF

length: 14
J: TRBJ1-1
V: TRBV12-5
D: NA
CDR3: CASGAGNVNTEAFF

length: 15
J: TRBJ2-2
V: TRBV5-4
D: NA
CDR3: CASSGQGRDTGELFF

length: 13
J: TRBJ2-1
V: TRBV7-6
D: NA
CDR3: CASSPTTIHEQFF

length: 12
J: TRBJ2-3
V: TRBV7-2
D: NA
CDR3: CASSSQTDTQYF

length: 16
J: TRBJ2-3
V: TRBV18
D: TRBD1
CDR3: CASSQAGTGRADTQYF

length: 15
J: TRBJ2-3
V: TRBV19
D: TRBD2
CDR3: CASTMEAGRADTQYF

length: 15
J: TRBJ1-2
V: TRBV27
D: TRBD1
CDR3: CASSLLGQGTKGYTF

length: 16
J: TRBJ1-5
V: TRBV19
D: TRBD1
CDR3: CASSNMAGGTNQPQHF

length: 12
J: TRBJ2-3
V: TRBV18
D: TRBD1
CDR3: CASSPFTGQGGF

length: 12
J: TRBJ1-2
V: TRBV19
D: NA
CDR3: CATTDRTGGYTF

length: 14
J: TRBJ2-5
V: TRBV7-2
D: NA
CDR3: CASSKRGVQETQYF

length: 18
J: TRBJ1-1
V: TRBV12-5
D: NA
CDR3: CASGLVRISVGPNTEAFF

length: 14
J: TRBJ1-6
V: TRBV2
D: NA
CDR3: CASSEARGNSPLHF

length: 14
J: TRBJ2-5
V: TRBV4-1
D: NA
CDR3: CASSQAGPQETQYF

length: 15
J: TRBJ2-3
V: TRBV5-4
D: TRBD2
CDR3: CASSLGGGPVDTQYF

length: 17
J: TRBJ2-3
V: TRBV4-2
D: TRBD2
CDR3: CASSQEPTRGVRDTQYF

length: 16
J: TRBJ2-2
V: TRBV5-4
D: NA
CDR3: CASSFGTGSRTGELFF

length: 13
J: TRBJ2-5
V: TRBV4-1
D: NA
CDR3: CASSQALRETQYF

length: 15
J: TRBJ2-1
V: TRBV7-3
D: NA
CDR3: CASSLRADGNNEQFF

length: 14
J: TRBJ2-5
V: TRBV6-6
D: TRBD2
CDR3: CASRTSGEQETQYF

length: 14
J: TRBJ1-6
V: TRBV10-3
D: NA
CDR3: CAIKAAESNSPLHF

length: 13
J: TRBJ2-7
V: TRBV6-5
D: NA
CDR3: CASRVTVSYEQYF

length: 18
J: TRBJ1-1
V: TRBV6-1
D: NA
CDR3: CASSEALPRRVPNTEAFF